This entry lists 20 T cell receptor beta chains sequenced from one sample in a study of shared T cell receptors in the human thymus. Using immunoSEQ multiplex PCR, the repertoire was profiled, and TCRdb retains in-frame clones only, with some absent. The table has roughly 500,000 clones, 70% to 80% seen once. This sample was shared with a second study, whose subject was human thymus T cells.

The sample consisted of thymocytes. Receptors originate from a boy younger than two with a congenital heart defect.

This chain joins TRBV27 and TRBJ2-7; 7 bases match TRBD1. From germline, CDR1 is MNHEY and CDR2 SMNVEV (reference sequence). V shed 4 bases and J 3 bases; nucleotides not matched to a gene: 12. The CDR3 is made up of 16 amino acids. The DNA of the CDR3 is TGTGCCAGCAGTTCCCCGCCCGGGACAGACAGCTACGAGCAGTACTTC. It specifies CASSSPPGTDSYEQYF.

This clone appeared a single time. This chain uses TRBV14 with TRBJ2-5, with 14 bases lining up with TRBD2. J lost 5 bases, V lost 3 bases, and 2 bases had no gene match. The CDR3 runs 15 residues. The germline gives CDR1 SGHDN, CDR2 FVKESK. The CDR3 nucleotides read TGTGCCAGCAGCCAGGGACTAGCGGGAGCCGAGACCCAGTACTTC. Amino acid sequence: CASSQGLAGAETQYF. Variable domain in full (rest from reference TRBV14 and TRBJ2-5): EAGVTQFPSHSVIEKGQTVTLRCDPISGHDNLYWYRRVMGKEIKFLLHFVKESKQDESGMPNNRFLAERTGGTYSTLKVQPAELEDSGVYFCASSQGLAGAETQYFGPGTRLLVL.

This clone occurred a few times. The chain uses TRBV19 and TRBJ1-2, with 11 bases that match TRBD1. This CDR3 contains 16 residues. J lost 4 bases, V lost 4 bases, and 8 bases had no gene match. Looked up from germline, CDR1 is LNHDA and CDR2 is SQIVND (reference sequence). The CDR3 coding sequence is TGTGCCAGTAGTAACAGGACAGGGGGCATCGGCTATGGCTACACCTTC. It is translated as CASSNRTGGIGYGYTF.

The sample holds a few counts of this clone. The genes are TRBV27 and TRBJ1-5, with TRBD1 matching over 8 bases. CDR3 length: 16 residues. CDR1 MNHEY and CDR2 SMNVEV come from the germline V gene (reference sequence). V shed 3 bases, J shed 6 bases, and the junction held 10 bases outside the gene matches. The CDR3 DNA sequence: TGTGCCAGCAGTTTCCCCCTTAGGACAGGGCGTCAGCCCCAGCATTTT. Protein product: CASSFPLRTGRQPQHF.

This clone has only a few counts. This chain's CDR3 is CASSLRQGLHGYTF. For the CDR3, the DNA is TGTGCCAGCAGCTTACGCCAGGGGCTTCATGGCTACACCTTC. The chain is built from TRBV5-6 and TRBJ1-2, with D possibly TRBD1 on 6 matching bases. The length of the CDR3 is 14 residues. Germline lookup yields CDR1 SGHDT and CDR2 YYEEEE. V was cut by 2 bases and J by 6 bases, with 14 bases left in between.

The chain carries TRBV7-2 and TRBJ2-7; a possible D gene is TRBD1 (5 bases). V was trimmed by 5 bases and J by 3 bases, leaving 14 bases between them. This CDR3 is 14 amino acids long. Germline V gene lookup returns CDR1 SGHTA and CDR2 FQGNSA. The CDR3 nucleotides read TGTGCCAGCAGCCCGGGCAGGGAACGCTACGAGCAGTACTTC. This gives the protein CASSPGRERYEQYF.

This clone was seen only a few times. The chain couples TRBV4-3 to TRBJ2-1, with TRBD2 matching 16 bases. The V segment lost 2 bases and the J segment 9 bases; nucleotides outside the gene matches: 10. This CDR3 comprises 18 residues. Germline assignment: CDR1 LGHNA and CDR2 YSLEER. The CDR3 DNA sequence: TGCGCCAGCAGCCAAACCGGGACTAGCGGGAGGGCAGGCGGTGAGCAGTTCTTC. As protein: CASSQTGTSGRAGGEQFF.

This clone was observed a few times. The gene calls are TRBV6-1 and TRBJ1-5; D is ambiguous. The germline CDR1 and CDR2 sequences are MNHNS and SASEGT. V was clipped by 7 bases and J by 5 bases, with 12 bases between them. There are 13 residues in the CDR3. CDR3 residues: CASNPTKYQPQHF. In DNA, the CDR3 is TGTGCCAGCAACCCCACAAAGTATCAGCCCCAGCATTTT.

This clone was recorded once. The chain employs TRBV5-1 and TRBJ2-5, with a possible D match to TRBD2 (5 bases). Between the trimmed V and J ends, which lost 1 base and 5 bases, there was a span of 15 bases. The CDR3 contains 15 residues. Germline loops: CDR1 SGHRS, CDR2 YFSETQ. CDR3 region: CASSLQRPEEETQYF. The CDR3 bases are TGCGCCAGCAGCTTGCAGCGGCCCGAGGAGGAGACCCAGTACTTC.

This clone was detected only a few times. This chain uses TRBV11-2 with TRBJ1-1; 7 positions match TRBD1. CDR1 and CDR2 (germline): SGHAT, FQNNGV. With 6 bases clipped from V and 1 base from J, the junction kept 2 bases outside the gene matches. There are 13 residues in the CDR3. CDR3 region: CASSGQANTEAFF. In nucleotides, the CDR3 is TGTGCCAGCAGTGGACAGGCGAACACTGAAGCTTTCTTT. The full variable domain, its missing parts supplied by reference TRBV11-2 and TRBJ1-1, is EAGVAQSPRYKIIEKRQSVAFWCNPISGHATLYWYQQILGQGPKLLIQFQNNGVVDDSQLPKDRFSAERLKGVDSTLKIQPAKLEDSAVYLCASSGQANTEAFFGQGTRLTVV.

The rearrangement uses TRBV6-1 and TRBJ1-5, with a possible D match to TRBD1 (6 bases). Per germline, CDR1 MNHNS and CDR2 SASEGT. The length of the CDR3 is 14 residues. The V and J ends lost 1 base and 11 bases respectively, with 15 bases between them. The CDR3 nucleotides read TGTGCCAGCAGTGAAGGAGGGGGTATAGAGTCCCAGCATTTT. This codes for CASSEGGGIESQHF.

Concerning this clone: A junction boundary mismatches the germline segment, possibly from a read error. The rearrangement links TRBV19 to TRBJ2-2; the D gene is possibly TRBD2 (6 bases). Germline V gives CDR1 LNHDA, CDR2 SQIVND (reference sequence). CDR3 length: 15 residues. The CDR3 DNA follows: TGTGCCAGTAGCCCCCGCCGGGGGAACGCCGGGGAGCTGTTTTTT. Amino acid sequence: CASSPRRGNAGELFF.

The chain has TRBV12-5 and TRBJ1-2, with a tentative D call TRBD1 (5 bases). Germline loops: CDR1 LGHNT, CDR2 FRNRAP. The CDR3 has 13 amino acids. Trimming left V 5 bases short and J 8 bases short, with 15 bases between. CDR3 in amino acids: CASGPCLGGGYTF. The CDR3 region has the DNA TGTGCTAGTGGTCCCTGCTTGGGGGGGGGCTACACCTTC.

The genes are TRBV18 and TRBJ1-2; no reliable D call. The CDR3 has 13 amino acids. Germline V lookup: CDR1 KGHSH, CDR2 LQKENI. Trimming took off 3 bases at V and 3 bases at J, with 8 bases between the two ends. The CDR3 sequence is CASSPKLYYGYTF. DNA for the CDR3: TGTGCCAGCTCACCTAAACTGTACTATGGCTACACCTTC.

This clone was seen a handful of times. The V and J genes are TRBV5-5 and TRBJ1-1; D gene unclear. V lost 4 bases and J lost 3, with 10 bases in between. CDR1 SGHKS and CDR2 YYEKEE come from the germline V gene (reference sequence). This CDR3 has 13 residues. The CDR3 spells CASSDHRDTEAFF. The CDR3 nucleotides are TGTGCCAGCAGCGATCACCGGGACACTGAAGCTTTCTTT.

CDR3: CASSAGPQPLEQYF. The CDR3, as DNA: TGTGCCAGCAGCGCGGGACCGCAACCCCTCGAGCAGTACTTC. The chain links TRBV7-6 to TRBJ2-7; perhaps TRBD2 as D (6 bases). The ends were cut back, 5 bases at V and 6 bases at J, with 17 bases in the middle. The CDR3 length is 14 residues. Germline CDR1 reads SGHVS; CDR2 reads FNYEAQ.

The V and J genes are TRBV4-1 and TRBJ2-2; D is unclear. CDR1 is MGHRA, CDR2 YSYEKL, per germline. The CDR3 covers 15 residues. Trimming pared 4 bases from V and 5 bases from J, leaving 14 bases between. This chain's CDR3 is CASSLKSVWTGELFF. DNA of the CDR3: TGCGCCAGCAGCCTCAAATCGGTGTGGACCGGGGAGCTGTTTTTT.

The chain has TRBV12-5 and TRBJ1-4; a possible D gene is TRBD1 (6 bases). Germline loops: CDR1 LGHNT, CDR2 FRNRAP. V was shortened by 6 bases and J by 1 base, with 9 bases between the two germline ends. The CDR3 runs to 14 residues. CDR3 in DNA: TGTGCTAGTGGCCAGGGACAAACTAATGAAAAACTGTTTTTT. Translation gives CASGQGQTNEKLFF.

CDR3 sequence reads: CASSLRGVGEQYF. The DNA of the CDR3 is TGCGCCAGCAGCTTGCGGGGGGTCGGCGAGCAGTACTTC. The chain links TRBV5-1 to TRBJ2-7; the match to TRBD2 covers 7 bases. Trimming took 1 base from V and 6 from J; bases not matched to a gene: 4. CDR1 and CDR2 from the germline V gene are SGHRS and YFSETQ. The CDR3 contains 13 residues.

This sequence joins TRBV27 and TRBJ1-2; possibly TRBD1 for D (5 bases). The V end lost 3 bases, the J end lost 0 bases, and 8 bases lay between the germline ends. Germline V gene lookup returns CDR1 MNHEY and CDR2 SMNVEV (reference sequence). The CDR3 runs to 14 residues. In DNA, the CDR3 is TGTGCCAGCAGTTTCGGGGGGACTAACTATGGCTACACCTTC. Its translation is CASSFGGTNYGYTF.